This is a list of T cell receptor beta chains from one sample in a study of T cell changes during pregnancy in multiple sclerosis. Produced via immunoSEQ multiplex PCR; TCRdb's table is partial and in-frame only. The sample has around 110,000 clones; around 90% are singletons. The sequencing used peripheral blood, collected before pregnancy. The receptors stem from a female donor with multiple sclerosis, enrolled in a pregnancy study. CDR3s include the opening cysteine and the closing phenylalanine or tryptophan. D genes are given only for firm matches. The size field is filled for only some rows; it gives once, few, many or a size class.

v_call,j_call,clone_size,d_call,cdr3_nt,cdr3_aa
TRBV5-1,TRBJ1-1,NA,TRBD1,TGCGCCAGCAGCTTGGATCCGGGACAGGGTGAAGCTTTCTTT,CASSLDPGQGEAFF
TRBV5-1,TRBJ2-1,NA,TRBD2,TGCGCCAGCAGCTTACTAGCGGGGGCCTACAATGAGCAGTTCTTC,CASSLLAGAYNEQFF
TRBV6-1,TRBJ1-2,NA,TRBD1,TGTGCCAGCAGCGTAGCAGGGGGTTGGTTCTATGGCTACACCTTC,CASSVAGGWFYGYTF
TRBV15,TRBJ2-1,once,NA,TGTGCCACCAAGGATCGGACACCCGACAATGAGCAGTTCTTC,CATKDRTPDNEQFF
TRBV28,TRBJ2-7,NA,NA,TGTGCCAGTGGGGACAACGACTACGAGCAGTACTTC,CASGDNDYEQYF
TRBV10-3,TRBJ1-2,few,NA,TGTGCCATCAGTGGGAAGGGGGAGTATGGCTACACCTTC,CAISGKGEYGYTF
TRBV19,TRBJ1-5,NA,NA,TGTGCCAGTAGTATCGGTCAGGGCGTGAGCAATCAGCCCCAGCATTTT,CASSIGQGVSNQPQHF
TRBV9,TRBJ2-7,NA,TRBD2,TGTGCCAGCAGCTTACTAGCGGGAGCCTACGAGCAGTACTTC,CASSLLAGAYEQYF
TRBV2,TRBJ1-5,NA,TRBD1,TGTGCCAGCACCTCAGACAGGGGGAATCAGCCCCAGCATTTT,CASTSDRGNQPQHF
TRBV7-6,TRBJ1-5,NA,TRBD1,TGTGCCAGCAGCCCCGGGACAGGGGTTCAGCCCCAGCATTTT,CASSPGTGVQPQHF
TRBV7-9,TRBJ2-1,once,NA,TGTGCCAGCAGCTTATGGTCAAGGGGGGGGTATGAGCAGTTCTTC,CASSLWSRGGYEQFF
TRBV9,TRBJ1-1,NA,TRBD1,TGTGCCAGCAGCGTCAGACAGGGGAACACTGAAGCTTTCTTT,CASSVRQGNTEAFF
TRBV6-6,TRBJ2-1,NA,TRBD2,TGTGCCAGCAGCCGGACTAGCGGGACTTACAATGAGCAGTTCTTC,CASSRTSGTYNEQFF
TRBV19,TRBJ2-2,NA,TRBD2,TGTGCCAGTAGTCGGACTAGCGGGATCACCGGGGAGCTGTTTTTT,CASSRTSGITGELFF
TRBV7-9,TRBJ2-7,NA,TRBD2,TGTGCCAGCAGCTTAGGCGACGCGGGAGAGGACGGCGAGCAGTACTTC,CASSLGDAGEDGEQYF
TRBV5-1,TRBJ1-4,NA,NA,TGCGCCAGCCAACACGCAACTAATGAAAAACTGTTTTTT,CASQHATNEKLFF
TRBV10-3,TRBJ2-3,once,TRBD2,TGTGCCATCAGTGAGCTGGGGGGGGTCACAGATACGCAGTATTTT,CAISELGGVTDTQYF
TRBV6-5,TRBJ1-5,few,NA,TGTGCCAGCACCACTAGCGGGGATCAGCCCCAGCATTTT,CASTTSGDQPQHF
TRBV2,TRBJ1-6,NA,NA,TGTGCCAGCAGTGAAGCGCTTCCGGGGAATTCACCCCTCCACTTT,CASSEALPGNSPLHF
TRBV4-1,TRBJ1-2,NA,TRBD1,TGCGCCAGCAGCCAGGACAGGGTCTATGGCTACACCTTC,CASSQDRVYGYTF
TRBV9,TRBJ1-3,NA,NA,TGTGCCAGCAGCTCAGGACACGTCTCTGGAAACACCATATATTTT,CASSSGHVSGNTIYF
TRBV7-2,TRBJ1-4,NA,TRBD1,TGTGCCAGCAGTGACAGGGCCAACGAAAAACTGTTTTTT,CASSDRANEKLFF
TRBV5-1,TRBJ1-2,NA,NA,TGCGCCAGCAGAATTTTAGGGAGTGGCTACACCTTC,CASRILGSGYTF
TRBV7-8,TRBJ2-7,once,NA,TGTGCCAGCAGTTTCGGTCCCCGGGACGAGCAGTACTTC,CASSFGPRDEQYF
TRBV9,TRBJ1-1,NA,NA,TGTGCCAGCAGCGTAAGGAGGAACACTGAAGCTTTCTTT,CASSVRRNTEAFF
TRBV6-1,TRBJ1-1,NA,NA,TGTGCCAGCAGTGAACGTGGGAGCACTGAAGCTTTCTTT,CASSERGSTEAFF
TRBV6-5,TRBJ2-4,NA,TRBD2,TGTGCCAGCAGTTACGGACTAGCGGGAACAAACATTCAGTACTTC,CASSYGLAGTNIQYF
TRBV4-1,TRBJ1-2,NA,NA,TGCGCCAGCAGCCAAGGCGGGATCTCAGGGCTCTCTGGCTACACCTTC,CASSQGGISGLSGYTF
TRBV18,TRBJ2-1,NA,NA,TGTGCCAGCTCCCGACAGGAGTACAATGAGCAGTTCTTC,CASSRQEYNEQFF
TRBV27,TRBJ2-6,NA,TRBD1,TGTGCCAGCAGTTCGGACAGGGGGCCGTCTGGGGCCAACGTCCTGACTTTC,CASSSDRGPSGANVLTF
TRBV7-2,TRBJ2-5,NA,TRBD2,TGTGCCAGCAGCTACCGTCGGGGGGGGCAGACCCAGTACTTC,CASSYRRGGQTQYF
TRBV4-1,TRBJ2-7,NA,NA,TGCGCCAGCAGCCAAGTCGCCCAGGGGATTTACGAGCAGTACTTC,CASSQVAQGIYEQYF
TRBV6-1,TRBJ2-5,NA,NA,TGTGCCAGCCGCGGAGAGACCCAGTACTTC,CASRGETQYF